This TCR beta chain was observed in a study of regulatory T cells in long-lasting Graves disease. Background on the study: Newly diagnosed Graves' patients had taken antithyroid drugs under 3 months.

This clonotype was seen ten or more times. This sample's time point: newly diagnosed GD, antithyroid drugs for less than 3 months. From PBMCs, RNA was extracted and then used to make the TCR library. TCR beta libraries were built with iRepertoire HTBI primers and Arm-PCR of CDR3 regions. TCRdb ran MiXCR on the multiplex PCR reads and lists one entry per CDR3 protein. The profile shows 550,000 to 700,000 distinct CDR3 sequences, roughly 16% of them singletons. This CDR3 has 14 amino acids. Germline CDR1 MDHEN, CDR2 SYDVKM. V lost 5 bases and J 1 base, leaving 12 bases between the germline ends. This sample was also put to use in a study of T cells in Graves' hyperthyroidism and ophthalmopathy.

The chain is built from TRBV28 and TRBJ2-7, with TRBD1 as a possible D gene (6 bases). Specimen: peripheral blood mononuclear cells (PBMCs), collected at new diagnosis, from a patient treated with antithyroid drugs. The sequence came from a man between 18 and 35 years old with Graves disease. CDR3 nucleotides: TGTGCCAGCAGTCGCGGACAGATTTCCTACGAGCAGTACTTC. It codes for CASSRGQISYEQYF.